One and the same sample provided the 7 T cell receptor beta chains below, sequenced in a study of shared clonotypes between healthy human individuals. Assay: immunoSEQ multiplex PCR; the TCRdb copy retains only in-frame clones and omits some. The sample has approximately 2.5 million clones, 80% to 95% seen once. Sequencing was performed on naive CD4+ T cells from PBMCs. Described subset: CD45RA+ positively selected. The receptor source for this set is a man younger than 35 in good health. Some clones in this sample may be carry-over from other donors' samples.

CDR3: CSSSSTGVNTEAFF. The CDR3 DNA is TGCAGCTCCTCGAGCACGGGGGTGAACACTGAAGCTTTCTTT. The J gene is TRBJ1-1, the V gene TRBV29-1; TRBD1 might be the D (5 bases). Germline V CDR1 and CDR2: SQVTM, ANQGSEA. The V end lost 8 bases, the J end lost 0 bases, and 16 bases lay between the germline ends. The CDR3 consists of 14 residues.

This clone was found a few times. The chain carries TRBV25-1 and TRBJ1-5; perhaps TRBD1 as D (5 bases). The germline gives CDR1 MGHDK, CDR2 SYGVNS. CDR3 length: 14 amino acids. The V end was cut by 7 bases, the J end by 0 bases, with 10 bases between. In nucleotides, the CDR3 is TGTGCCAGCACCGCTCAGGGTAGCAATCAGCCCCAGCATTTT. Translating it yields CASTAQGSNQPQHF.

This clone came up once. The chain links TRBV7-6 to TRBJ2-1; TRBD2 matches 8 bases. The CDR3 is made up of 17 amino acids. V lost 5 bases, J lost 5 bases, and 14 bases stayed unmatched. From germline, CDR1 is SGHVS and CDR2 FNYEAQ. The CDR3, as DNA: TGTGCCAGCAGCCAAGCCCGGGGGCTAGCGGGTGACAATGAGCAGTTCTTC. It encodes CASSQARGLAGDNEQFF.

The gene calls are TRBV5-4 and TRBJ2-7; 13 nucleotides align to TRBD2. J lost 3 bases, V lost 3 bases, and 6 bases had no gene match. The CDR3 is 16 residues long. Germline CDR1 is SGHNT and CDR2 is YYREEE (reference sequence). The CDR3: CASSSGLAGRRYEQYF. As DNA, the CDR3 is TGTGCCAGCAGCTCGGGACTAGCGGGACGGCGCTACGAGCAGTACTTC. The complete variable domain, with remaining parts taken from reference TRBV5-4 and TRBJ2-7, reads ETGVTQSPTHLIKTRGQQVTLRCSSQSGHNTVSWYQQALGQGPQFIFQYYREEENGRGNFPPRFSGLQFPNYSSELNVNALELDDSALYLCASSSGLAGRRYEQYFGPGTRLTVT.

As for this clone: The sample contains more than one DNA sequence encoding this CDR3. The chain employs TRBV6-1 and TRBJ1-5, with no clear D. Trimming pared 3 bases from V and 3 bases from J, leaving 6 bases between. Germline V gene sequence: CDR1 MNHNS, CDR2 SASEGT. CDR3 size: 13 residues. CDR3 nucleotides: TGTGCCAGCAGTGAGGGCAACAATCAGCCCCAGCATTTT. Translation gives CASSEGNNQPQHF.

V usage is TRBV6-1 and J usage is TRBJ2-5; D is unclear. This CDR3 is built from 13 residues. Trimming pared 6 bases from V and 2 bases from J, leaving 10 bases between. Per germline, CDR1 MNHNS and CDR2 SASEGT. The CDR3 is CASRTGIQETQYF. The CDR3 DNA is TGTGCCAGCAGGACTGGGATTCAAGAGACCCAGTACTTC.

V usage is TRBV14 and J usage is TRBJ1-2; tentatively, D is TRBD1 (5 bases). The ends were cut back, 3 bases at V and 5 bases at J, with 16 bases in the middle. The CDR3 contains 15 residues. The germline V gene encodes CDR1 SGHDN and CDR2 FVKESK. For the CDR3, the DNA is TGTGCCAGCAGCCAGCTCGACTCGACAGCTTATGGCTACACCTTC. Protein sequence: CASSQLDSTAYGYTF.